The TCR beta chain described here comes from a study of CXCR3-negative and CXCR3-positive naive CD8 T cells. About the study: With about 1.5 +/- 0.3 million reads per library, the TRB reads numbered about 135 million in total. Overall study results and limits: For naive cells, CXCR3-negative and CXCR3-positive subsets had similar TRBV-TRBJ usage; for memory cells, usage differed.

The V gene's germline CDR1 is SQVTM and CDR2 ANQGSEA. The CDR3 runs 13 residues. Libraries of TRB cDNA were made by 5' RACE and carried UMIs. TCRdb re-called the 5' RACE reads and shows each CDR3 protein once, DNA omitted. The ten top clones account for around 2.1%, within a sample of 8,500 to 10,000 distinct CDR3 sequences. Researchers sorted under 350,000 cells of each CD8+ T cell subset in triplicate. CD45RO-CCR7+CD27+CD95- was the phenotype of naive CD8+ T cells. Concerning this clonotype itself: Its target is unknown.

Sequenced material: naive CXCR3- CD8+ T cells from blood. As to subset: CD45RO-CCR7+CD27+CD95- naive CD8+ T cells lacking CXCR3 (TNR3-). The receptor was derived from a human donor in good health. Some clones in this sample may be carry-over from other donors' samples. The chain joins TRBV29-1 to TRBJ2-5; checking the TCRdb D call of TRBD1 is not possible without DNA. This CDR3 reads CSVETGLWETQYF.